This passage covers 25 T cell receptor beta chains from one sample sequenced in a study of regulatory and conventional T cells in breast cancer. Using its own MiXCR run on the PCR reads, TCRdb lists one record per CDR3 protein. This table holds under 1,400 distinct CDR3 sequences, around 30% found once. The sequencing input was conventional T cells from blood. The receptors were sampled from a female donor with breast cancer.

Comment on this clonotype: One base away lies a much larger clone, so this may be a sequencing read error. The chain combines TRBV7-6 with TRBJ1-5; TRBD1 is a possible D gene (5 bases). CDR1 and CDR2 (germline): SGHVS, FNYEAQ. V lost 1 base and J lost 3, with 13 bases in between. The CDR3 runs 16 residues. CDR3 residues: CASSLEEGNNNQPQHF. The CDR3 coding sequence is TGTGCCAGCAGCTTAGAAGAGGGGAATAACAATCAGCCCCAGCATTTT.

This clonotype is medium-sized (0.01 to 0.1%) in the sample. The chain combines TRBV14 with TRBJ1-1, with a weak D call TRBD1 (6 bases). CDR1 is SGHDN, CDR2 FVKESK, per germline. The CDR3 is 13 residues long. The V end lost 2 bases, the J end lost 6 bases, and 10 bases lay between the germline ends. CDR3 region: CASSQRQASEAFF. CDR3 DNA sequence: TGTGCCAGCAGCCAACGACAGGCTTCTGAAGCTTTCTTT.

This clonotype was observed a few times. A much bigger clone sits one base away, suggesting this may be a read error. This sequence joins TRBV7-9 and TRBJ1-6; D is unclear. Germline V CDR1 and CDR2: SEHNR, FQNEAQ (reference sequence). This CDR3 spans 10 amino acids. The V end lost 8 bases, the J end lost 7 bases, and 3 bases lay between the germline ends. The DNA of the CDR3 is TGTGCCAGCGCGAATTCACCCCTCCACTTT. The encoded protein is CASANSPLHF.

By its share, this clonotype is large. This chain links TRBV6-1 with TRBJ1-3; D uncertain. The CDR3 consists of 11 residues. Trimming cost V 6 bases and J 10 bases, with 10 bases left between them. Per germline, CDR1 MNHNS and CDR2 SASEGT. The chain's CDR3 is CASRAAWTIYF. DNA for the CDR3: TGTGCCAGCAGGGCGGCATGGACCATATATTTT.

This clonotype is labeled as large. V usage is TRBV30 and J usage is TRBJ2-1; 14 nucleotides match TRBD2. V was pared by 0 bases and J by 10 bases, with 2 bases of the junction left unmatched. Germline CDR1 reads GTSNPN; CDR2 reads SVGIG (reference sequence). There are 14 residues in the CDR3. The CDR3 nucleotides read TGTGCCTGGAGTGTAGGGACTAGCGGGGGCGAGCAGTTCTTC. Protein sequence: CAWSVGTSGGEQFF.

This chain joins TRBV4-1 and TRBJ2-7, with 10 bases that match TRBD1. The CDR3 runs to 15 residues. Per the germline V gene, CDR1 is MGHRA and CDR2 is YSYEKL. V lost 3 bases and J lost 5; bases outside the gene matches: 7. CDR3 sequence: CASSQEGQGIHEQYF. DNA for the CDR3: TGCGCCAGCAGCCAGGAGGGACAGGGGATCCACGAGCAGTACTTC.

In this sample, this clonotype is medium-sized. The V gene is TRBV7-2, the J gene TRBJ1-5; no firm D call. Deletions cut 2 bases from V and 7 bases from J, with 15 bases between. The CDR3 contains 15 residues. The germline CDR1 and CDR2 sequences are SGHTA and FQGNSA. CDR3 protein: CASSLYSTVPQPQHF. The CDR3 bases are TGTGCCAGCAGCTTATACTCCACAGTACCCCAGCCCCAGCATTTT.

By proportion, this clonotype is medium-sized. The chain has TRBV20-1 and TRBJ1-6; the D gene is possibly TRBD1 (5 bases). Per the germline V gene, CDR1 is DFQATT and CDR2 is SNEGSKA (reference sequence). The CDR3 is 17 amino acids. Trimming cost V 2 bases and J 6 bases, with 20 bases left between them. The DNA for the CDR3 is TGCAGTGCTAGACTCAAAAGGGGCGAGGGAGCTAATTCACCCCTCCACTTT. Its translation: CSARLKRGEGANSPLHF.

The CDR3 nucleotides read TGTGCCAGCACCCCCATGGCAGGGGAGAGAGAGACCCAGTACTTC. Protein sequence: CASTPMAGERETQYF. The V and J genes are TRBV7-2 and TRBJ2-5, with D tentatively TRBD1 (6 bases). V was cut by 7 bases and J by 4 bases, with 19 bases left in between. Germline V lookup: CDR1 SGHTA, CDR2 FQGNSA. This CDR3 contains 15 residues.

This clonotype counts as medium-sized (0.01 to 0.1%). V gene TRBV20-1 combines with J gene TRBJ1-4; D is unclear. V was clipped by 6 bases and J by 1 base, with 15 bases between them. The CDR3 is made up of 15 amino acids. Germline assignment: CDR1 DFQATT and CDR2 SNEGSKA (reference sequence). The CDR3 DNA sequence: TGCAGTGCCCACAGAACACGGGGAACTAATGAAAAACTGTTTTTT. It is translated as CSAHRTRGTNEKLFF.

By share, this clonotype counts as medium-sized. CDR3 bases: TGTGCCAGCAGTTTGGTACTAGCGGGATACAATGAGCAGTTCTTC. This codes for CASSLVLAGYNEQFF. The chain carries TRBV6-5 and TRBJ2-1; 10 nucleotides agree with TRBD2. CDR3 length equals 15 residues. Per the germline V gene, CDR1 is MNHEY and CDR2 is SVGAGI. Germline trimming cut 4 bases from V and 4 bases from J; bases unmatched to any gene: 4.

A remark on this clonotype: Given a much more abundant clone one base away, this may be a read error. The chain recombines TRBV7-2 with TRBJ2-3, with 10 bases fitting TRBD2. Looked up from germline, CDR1 is SGHTA and CDR2 is FQGNSA. There are 15 residues in the CDR3. The CDR3 DNA sequence: TGTGGCAGCAGCTTACTAGCGGGGACCACAGATACGCAGTATTTT. Its protein product is CGSSLLAGTTDTQYF.

Within the sample, this clonotype is large. The rearrangement joins TRBV5-1 to TRBJ1-1, with 9 bases matching TRBD1. After removal of 0 bases from V and 7 bases from J, the junction contained 7 bases not matched to a gene. The CDR3 extends over 15 amino acids. Looked up from germline, CDR1 is SGHRS and CDR2 is YFSETQ. CDR3 protein: CASSLGTGVEVEAFF. In DNA, the CDR3 is TGCGCCAGCAGCTTGGGGACAGGGGTAGAGGTTGAAGCTTTCTTT.

This clonotype was counted only a few times. The CDR3 nucleotides read TGTGCCAGCAGCAATCGCACAGCGGCAGAGACCCAGTACTTC. Protein product: CASSNRTAAETQYF. V and J are TRBV11-2 and TRBJ2-5; D may be TRBD2 (5 bases). Trimming removed 5 bases from V and 4 bases from J, with 14 bases in between. Germline V lookup: CDR1 SGHAT, CDR2 FQNNGV. There are 14 residues in the CDR3.

In regard to this clonotype: An end of the junction does not agree with germline; a read error may underlie this. This chain links TRBV7-3 with TRBJ1-2, with a possible D match to TRBD1 (6 bases). This CDR3 has 15 amino acids. Germline lookup yields CDR1 SGHTA and CDR2 FQGTGA. DNA for the CDR3: TGTGCCAGCAGCTTGGGGGCGGACTTCAGAGTCGACTACATCTTC. This translates into CASSLGADFRVDYIF.

This clonotype has a handful of counts. The chain carries TRBV20-1 and TRBJ1-6, with D unresolved. Germline loops: CDR1 DFQATT, CDR2 SNEGSKA (reference sequence). The CDR3 spans 16 residues. CDR3 nucleotides: TGCAGCCCCCTCGGGATCCTCGGCTCCTATAATTCACCCCTCCACTTT. Translated, it gives CSPLGILGSYNSPLHF.

By frequency in the sample, this clonotype is medium-sized. The genes are TRBV10-3 and TRBJ1-1, with D hard to call. Germline CDR1 is ENHRY and CDR2 is SYGVKD. With 10 bases removed from V and 0 bases from J, the gap between germline ends came to 12 bases. The CDR3 runs to 13 residues. The CDR3 reads CATSKGLNTEAFF. As DNA, the CDR3 is TGTGCCACCAGCAAGGGCTTGAACACTGAAGCTTTCTTT.

Within the sample, this clonotype is medium-sized. The V and J genes are TRBV4-3 and TRBJ2-7; 7 nucleotides agree with TRBD1. This CDR3 region has 15 residues. The trim removed 1 base at V and 2 bases at J, leaving 5 bases unmatched. The germline CDR1 and CDR2 sequences are LGHNA and YSLEER. CDR3 coding DNA: TGCGCCAGCAGCCAAGGAGACAGGGTCCCCTACGAGCAGTACTTC. Its translation: CASSQGDRVPYEQYF.

This clonotype is medium-sized (0.01 to 0.1%) by share. The chain combines TRBV5-1 with TRBJ1-1; 8 bases fit TRBD1. Germline V gene sequence: CDR1 SGHRS, CDR2 YFSETQ. This CDR3 comprises 14 residues. J was trimmed by 1 base and V by 4 bases; bases with no gene match: 3. The CDR3 spells CASSTGQGNTEAFF. The CDR3 bases are TGCGCCAGCAGCACCGGACAGGGGAACACTGAAGCTTTCTTT.

Concerning this clonotype itself: A read error is possible here, since a much larger clone lies one base away. The V and J genes are TRBV5-1 and TRBJ1-1; D is possibly TRBD1 (6 bases). The CDR3 loop spans 14 amino acids. Germline loops: CDR1 SGHRS, CDR2 YFSETQ. This CDR3 reads CASSPGHSNAEAFF. As DNA, the CDR3 is TGCGCCAGCAGCCCGGGACATTCGAACGCTGAAGCTTTCTTT.

This clonotype was counted only a few times. The rearrangement joins TRBV19 to TRBJ1-6, with D possibly TRBD1 on 6 matching bases. In germline, CDR1 is LNHDA, CDR2 SQIVND (reference sequence). V shed 7 bases and J shed 5 bases, with 15 bases lying between them. The CDR3 totals 15 residues. The CDR3 region has the DNA TGTGCCAGTAAAAATCTGGACAGAGATAATTCACCCCTCCACTTT. Translation: CASKNLDRDNSPLHF.

By sample fraction, this clonotype is medium-sized. The V and J genes are TRBV12-3 or TRBV12-4 and TRBJ2-2, with D unresolved. The CDR3 is made up of 12 amino acids. V was cut by 1 base and J by 6 bases, with 3 bases left in between. CDR3 amino acids: CASSLVPGELFF. The CDR3 nucleotides are TGTGCCAGCAGTTTAGTTCCCGGGGAGCTGTTTTTT.

The chain links TRBV5-4 to TRBJ1-2; D is perhaps TRBD1 (6 bases). Germline V lookup: CDR1 SGHNT, CDR2 YYREEE (reference sequence). This CDR3 spans 14 amino acids. V gave up 2 bases and J gave up 4 bases, with 12 bases separating them. The chain's CDR3 is CASSLYRDRYGYTF. As DNA, the CDR3 is TGTGCCAGCAGCTTATACAGGGATCGCTATGGCTACACCTTC.

This clonotype was detected only a few times. A junction boundary mismatches the germline segment, possibly from a read error. V usage is TRBV7-6 and J usage is TRBJ2-5, with 13 bases identical to TRBD2. Per germline, CDR1 SGHVS and CDR2 FNYEAQ. This CDR3 has 14 residues. CDR3 region: CVSSPLTSGGTQCF. The CDR3 DNA reads TGTGTCAGCAGCCCCCTGACTAGCGGGGGGACCCAGTGCTTC.

In this sample, this clonotype is medium-sized. The chain uses TRBV12-3 or TRBV12-4 and TRBJ1-6; no definite D call. This CDR3 is built from 13 residues. Trimming took off 8 bases at V and 9 bases at J, with 14 bases between the two ends. The CDR3 loop is CASGFLRGSPLHF. DNA of the CDR3: TGTGCCAGCGGGTTCCTGCGGGGTTCACCCCTCCACTTT.